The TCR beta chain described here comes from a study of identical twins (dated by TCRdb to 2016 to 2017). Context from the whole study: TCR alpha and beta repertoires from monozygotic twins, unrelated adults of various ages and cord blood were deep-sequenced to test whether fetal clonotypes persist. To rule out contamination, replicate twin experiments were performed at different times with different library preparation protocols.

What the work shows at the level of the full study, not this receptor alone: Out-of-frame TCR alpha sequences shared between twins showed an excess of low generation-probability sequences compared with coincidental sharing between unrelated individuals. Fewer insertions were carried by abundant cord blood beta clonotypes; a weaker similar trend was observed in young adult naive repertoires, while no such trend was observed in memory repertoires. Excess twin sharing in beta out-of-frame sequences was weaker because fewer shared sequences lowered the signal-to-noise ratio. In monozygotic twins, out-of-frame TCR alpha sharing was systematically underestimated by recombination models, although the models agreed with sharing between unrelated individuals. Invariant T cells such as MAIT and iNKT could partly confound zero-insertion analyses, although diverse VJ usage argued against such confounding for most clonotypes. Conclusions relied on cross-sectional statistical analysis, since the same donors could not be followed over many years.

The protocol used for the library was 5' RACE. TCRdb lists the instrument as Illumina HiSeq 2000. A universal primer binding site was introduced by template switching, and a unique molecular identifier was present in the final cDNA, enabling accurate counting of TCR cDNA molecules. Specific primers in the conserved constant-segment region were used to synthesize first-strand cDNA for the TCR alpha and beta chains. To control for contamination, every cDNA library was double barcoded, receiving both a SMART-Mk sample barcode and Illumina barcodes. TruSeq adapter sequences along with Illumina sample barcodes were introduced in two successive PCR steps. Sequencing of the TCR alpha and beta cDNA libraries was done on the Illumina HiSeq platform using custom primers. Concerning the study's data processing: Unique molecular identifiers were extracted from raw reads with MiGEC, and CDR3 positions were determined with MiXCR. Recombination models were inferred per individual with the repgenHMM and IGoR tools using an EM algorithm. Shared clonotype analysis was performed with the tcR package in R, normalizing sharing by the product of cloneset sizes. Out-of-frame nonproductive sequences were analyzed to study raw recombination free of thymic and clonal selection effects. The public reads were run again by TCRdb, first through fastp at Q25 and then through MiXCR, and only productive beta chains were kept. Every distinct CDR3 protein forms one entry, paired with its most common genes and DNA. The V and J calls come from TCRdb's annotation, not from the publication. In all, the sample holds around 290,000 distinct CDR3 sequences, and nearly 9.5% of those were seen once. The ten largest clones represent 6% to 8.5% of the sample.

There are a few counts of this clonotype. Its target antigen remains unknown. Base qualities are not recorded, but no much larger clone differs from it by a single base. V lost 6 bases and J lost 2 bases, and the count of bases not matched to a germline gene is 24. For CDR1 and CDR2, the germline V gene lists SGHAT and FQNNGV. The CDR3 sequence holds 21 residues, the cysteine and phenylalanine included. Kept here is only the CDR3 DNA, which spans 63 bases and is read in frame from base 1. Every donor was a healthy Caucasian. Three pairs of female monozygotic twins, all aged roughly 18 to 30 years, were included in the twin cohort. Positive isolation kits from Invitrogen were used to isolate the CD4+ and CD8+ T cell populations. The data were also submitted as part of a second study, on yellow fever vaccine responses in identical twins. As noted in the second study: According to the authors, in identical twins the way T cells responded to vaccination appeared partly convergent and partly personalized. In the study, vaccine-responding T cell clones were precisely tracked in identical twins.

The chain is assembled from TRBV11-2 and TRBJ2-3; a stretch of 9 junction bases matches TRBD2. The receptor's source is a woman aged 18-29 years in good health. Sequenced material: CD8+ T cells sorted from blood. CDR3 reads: CASSTNPGFRGGGPYTDTQYF. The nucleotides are TGTGCCAGCAGTACCAATCCCGGGTTCCGCGGGGGGGGACCATACACAGATACGCAGTATTTT. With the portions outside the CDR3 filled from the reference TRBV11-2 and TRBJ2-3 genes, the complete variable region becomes EAGVAQSPRYKIIEKRQSVAFWCNPISGHATLYWYQQILGQGPKLLIQFQNNGVVDDSQLPKDRFSAERLKGVDSTLKIQPAKLEDSAVYLCASSTNPGFRGGGPYTDTQYFGPGTRLTVL.